One and the same sample provided the 5 T cell receptor beta chains below, sequenced in a study of human T cells and chemical hapten exposure. Time point described: patch test 2, 6 weeks after DPC sensitization. Treatment given: therapeutic diphenylcyclopropenone sensitization with weekly scalp DPC. TCRdb passed the RACE reads through MiXCR, listing each CDR3 protein once. The table has 70,000 to 90,000 distinct CDR3 sequences, 8% to 13% seen once. The sequencing here drew on whole blood, taken in connection with sensitization to the hapten diphenylcyclopropenone (DPC). All receptors come from a woman between 45 and 60 years old with alopecia areata. Some clones in this sample may be carry-over from other donors' samples.

The V call is TRBV7-9, the J call TRBJ2-2; 8 bases align to TRBD2. J lost 0 bases, V lost 2 bases, and 14 bases had no gene match. The germline gives CDR1 SEHNR, CDR2 FQNEAQ (reference sequence). The CDR3 is made up of 20 amino acids. The DNA of the CDR3 is TGTGCCAGCAGCTTATTCGGTAGTACACTAGCGGTCGCGAACACCGGGGAGCTGTTTTTT. This sequence encodes CASSLFGSTLAVANTGELFF.

This clonotype was detected many times. This sequence joins TRBV28 and TRBJ2-7; D not certain. CDR3 length equals 13 residues. CDR1 is MDHEN, CDR2 SYDVKM, per germline. The V gene lost 6 bases and the J gene lost 3 bases, with 12 bases spanning the gap. DNA for the CDR3: TGTGCCAGCAGGAGCCATGGGTTCTACGAGCAGTACTTC. It specifies CASRSHGFYEQYF.

This clonotype occurred a few times. J is TRBJ2-5 and V is TRBV7-2, with a tentative D call TRBD2 (5 bases). Between the trimmed V and J ends, which lost 2 bases and 2 bases, there was a span of 12 bases. The germline CDR1 and CDR2 sequences are SGHTA and FQGNSA. This CDR3 contains 15 residues. As DNA, the CDR3 is TGTGCCAGCAGCTTAAGGGCTAGCAGACAAGAGACCCAGTACTTC. Translating it yields CASSLRASRQETQYF.

This chain links TRBV7-9 with TRBJ2-4; 8 bases align to TRBD2. V lost 2 bases and J lost 0; bases outside the gene matches: 6. This CDR3 is built from 17 residues. Germline assignment: CDR1 SEHNR and CDR2 FQNEAQ (reference sequence). The chain's CDR3 is CASSLRGGTEAKNIQYF. The CDR3 region has the DNA TGTGCCAGCAGCTTACGCGGGGGGACGGAAGCCAAAAACATTCAGTACTTC. The full variable domain, in which reference TRBV7-9 and TRBJ2-4 provide the parts outside the CDR3, is DTGVSQNPRHKITKRGQNVTFRCDPISEHNRLYWYRQTLGQGPEFLTYFQNEAQLEKSRLLSDRFSAERPKGSFSTLEIQRTEQGDSAMYLCASSLRGGTEAKNIQYFGAGTRLSVL.

The V call is TRBV20-1, the J call TRBJ2-3; the match to TRBD2 covers 8 bases. Unmatched junction bases numbered 5, after V lost 3 bases and J lost 3 bases. Germline CDR1 reads DFQATT; CDR2 reads SNEGSKA (reference sequence). The CDR3 is 14 residues long. Here the CDR3 reads CSASRTSYTDTQYF. DNA of the CDR3: TGCAGTGCTAGTCGGACTAGCTATACAGATACGCAGTATTTT.